One sample yielded the 8 T cell receptor beta chains listed below, sequenced in a study of blood T cells in healthy people across ages. Then a second PCR, running roughly 7 to 11 cycles, was carried out with a sample-barcoded 5' primer and a J-beta primer mix. TCRdb recomputed calls from the 5' RACE reads with MiXCR, one row per CDR3 protein. The sample carries 780,000 or so distinct CDR3 sequences, roughly three fifths recorded once. Sequencing was performed on blood. The receptor set was obtained from a man between 35 and 55 years old in good health.

This clonotype was counted a single time. The chain couples TRBV20-1 to TRBJ1-1, with 7 nucleotides matching TRBD1. Trimming removed 3 bases from V and 0 bases from J; junction bases left unmatched: 7. The CDR3 covers 15 residues. The germline gives CDR1 DFQATT, CDR2 SNEGSKA (reference sequence). The CDR3 is CSARGQGGMNTEAFF. The CDR3 coding sequence is TGCAGTGCTAGGGGCCAGGGGGGAATGAACACTGAAGCTTTCTTT.

This chain links TRBV7-2 with TRBJ1-1, with D uncertain. There are 13 residues in the CDR3. Trimming took off 1 base at V and 9 bases at J, with 12 bases between the two ends. The germline V gene encodes CDR1 SGHTA and CDR2 FQGNSA. CDR3 sequence reads: CASSLGLSRKAFF. The CDR3 DNA reads as TGTGCCAGCAGCTTAGGATTAAGCCGAAAAGCTTTCTTT.

This clonotype was seen a handful of times. The rearrangement links TRBV6-5 to TRBJ2-6; D call uncertain. The germline gives CDR1 MNHEY, CDR2 SVGAGI. V was clipped by 10 bases and J by 0 bases, with 13 bases between them. The CDR3 is made up of 15 amino acids. The CDR3 DNA sequence: TGTGCCACCAGACGATGGGGCTCTGGGGCCAACGTCCTGACTTTC. Encoded protein: CATRRWGSGANVLTF.

Only one count was recorded for this clonotype. V usage is TRBV6-5 and J usage is TRBJ2-5; D is uncertain. In germline, CDR1 is MNHEY, CDR2 SVGAGI. This CDR3 region has 13 residues. Trimming left V 5 bases short and J 8 bases short, with 15 bases between. Here the CDR3 reads CASSKDGGDTQYF. The CDR3 DNA is TGTGCCAGCAGTAAAGACGGTGGAGATACCCAGTACTTC.

There are a few counts of this clonotype. This chain joins TRBV12-3 or TRBV12-4 and TRBJ1-4; D is perhaps TRBD1 (6 bases). Trimming took off 7 bases at V and 5 bases at J, with 14 bases between the two ends. The CDR3 is 14 residues long. Here the CDR3 reads CASNRGGENEKLFF. CDR3 bases: TGTGCCAGCAACCGAGGGGGGGAGAATGAAAAACTGTTTTTT.

This sequence joins TRBV28 and TRBJ2-6; D may match TRBD1 or TRBD2 (5 bases each). The CDR3 is 16 amino acids. Germline V gene sequence: CDR1 MDHEN, CDR2 SYDVKM. Trimming stripped 7 bases from V and 3 bases from J, with 16 bases between. The CDR3 loop is CASNTEGFGGANVLTF. DNA of the CDR3: TGTGCCAGCAATACCGAGGGGTTCGGTGGGGCCAACGTCCTGACTTTC.

The chain couples TRBV7-9 to TRBJ2-4; D gene unclear. With the DNA end fitting TRBJ2-5 better, the J assignment may be wrong. Per the germline V gene, CDR1 is SEHNR and CDR2 is FQNEAQ (reference sequence). CDR3 length: 14 residues. CDR3 DNA: TGTGCCAGCAGCAACGGAGACCCAAGGGAGACCCAGTACTTC. This translates into CASSNGDPRETQYF.

The chain has TRBV9 and TRBJ1-5; D possibly corresponds to TRBD1 (5 bases). This CDR3 contains 15 residues. The V end lost 4 bases, the J end lost 5 bases, and 16 bases lay between the germline ends. In germline, CDR1 is SGDLS, CDR2 YYNGEE. CDR3 in DNA: TGTGCCAGCAGCCCCCTCCCAGGGATCGATCAGCCCCAGCATTTT. Amino acids: CASSPLPGIDQPQHF.